This T cell receptor beta chain emerged from a study of chemoradiotherapy in HPV16-positive cancers. Study in general: Two HPV16-positive patients' cells yielded candidate HPV-specific clones and common motifs.

The protocol was immunoSEQ multiplex PCR, while the TCRdb copy is restricted to in-frame clones and leaves out a portion. The repertoire holds approximately 3,100 clones, with roughly 90% as singletons. The source material was tumor tissue, sampled from a patient who underwent chemoradiotherapy. The TCR comes from a human donor with HPV-associated anogenital cancer.

The CDR3 DNA sequence: TGTGCCAGCAGCCTTGAGCCGGGACAGGGGGTCCACGAGCAGTACTTC. It codes for CASSLEPGQGVHEQYF. The chain uses TRBV9 and TRBJ2-7, with 11 bases fitting TRBD1. The germline V gene has CDR1 SGDLS and CDR2 YYNGEE. The ends lost 4 bases at V and 5 bases at J; junction bases unmatched: 11. This CDR3 spans 16 amino acids.